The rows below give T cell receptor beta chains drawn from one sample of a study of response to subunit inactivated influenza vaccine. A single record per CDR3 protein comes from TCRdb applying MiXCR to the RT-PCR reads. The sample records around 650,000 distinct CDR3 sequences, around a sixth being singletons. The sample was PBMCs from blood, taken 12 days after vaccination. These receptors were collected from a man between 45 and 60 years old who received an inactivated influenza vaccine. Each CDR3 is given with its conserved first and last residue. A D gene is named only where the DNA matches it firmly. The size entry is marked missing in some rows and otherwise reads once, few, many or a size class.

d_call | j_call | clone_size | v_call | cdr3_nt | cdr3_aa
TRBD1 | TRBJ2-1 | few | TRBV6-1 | TGTGCCAGCAGTGAAGTTTTGGGACAGGGGTTGTCCTACAATGAGCAGTTCTTC | CASSEVLGQGLSYNEQFF
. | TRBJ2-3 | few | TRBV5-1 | TGCGCCAGCAGCACATGGGGTCGGGACAGCACAGATACGCAGTATTTT | CASSTWGRDSTDTQYF
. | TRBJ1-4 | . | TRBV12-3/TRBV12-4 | TGTGCCAGCAGTTTGGGGACCGCGGCTAATGAAAAACTGTTTTTT | CASSLGTAANEKLFF
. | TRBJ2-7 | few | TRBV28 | TGTGCCACCCAATATGCACGGACTATGTCCTACGAGCAGTACTTC | CATQYARTMSYEQYF
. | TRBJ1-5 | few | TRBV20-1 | TGCAGTGCTGGACAGAGATCTGGCAATCAGCCCCAGCATTTT | CSAGQRSGNQPQHF
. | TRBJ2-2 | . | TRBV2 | TGTGCCACCGACGCCATATCGAACACCGGGGAGCTGTTTTTT | CATDAISNTGELFF
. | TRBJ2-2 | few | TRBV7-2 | TGTGCCAGCAGCTTAGCCTCGGGGGTCCCGAACACCGGGGAGCTGTTTTTT | CASSLASGVPNTGELFF
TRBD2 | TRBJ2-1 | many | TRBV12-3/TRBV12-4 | TGTGCCAGCAGTCACGGCGGGAGGGGAAGCTCCTACAATGAGCAGTTCTTC | CASSHGGRGSSYNEQFF
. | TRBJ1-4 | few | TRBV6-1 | TGTGCCAGCACCCCGCCCCATACCGGAGGAGGAGGAAAACTGTTTTTT | CASTPPHTGGGGKLFF
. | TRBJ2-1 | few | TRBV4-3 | TGCGCCAGCAGCCAAGATCTCCGGGGAAACAATGAGCAGTTCTTC | CASSQDLRGNNEQFF
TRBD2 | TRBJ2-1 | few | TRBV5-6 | TGTGCCAGCAGCCTCAGCGGGGGCCATCAGTTCTTC | CASSLSGGHQFF
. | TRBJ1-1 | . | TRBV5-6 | TGTGCCAGCAGCTTGTTGCCCGATCGTGAAGCTTTCTTT | CASSLLPDREAFF
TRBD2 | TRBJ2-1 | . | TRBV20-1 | TGCAGTGCCGGAGGGCGGGAGGGTAGCTCCTACAATGAGCAGTTCTTC | CSAGGREGSSYNEQFF
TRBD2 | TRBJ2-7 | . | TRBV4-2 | TGTGCCAGCAGCCAAAGCGCGGGGGGGCTCTACGAGCAGTACTTC | CASSQSAGGLYEQYF
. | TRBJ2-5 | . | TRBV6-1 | TGTGCCAGCAGCCTCGGCGGCAGGGCCGGCTCTGGTGAGACCCAGTACTTC | CASSLGGRAGSGETQYF
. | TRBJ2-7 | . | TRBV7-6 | TGTGCCAGCAGCTTAAGTCGGGCGGAGCTCGACTTC | CASSLSRAELDF
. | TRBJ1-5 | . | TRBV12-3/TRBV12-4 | TGTGCCAGCAGTTCATCGGGGGATCAGCCCCAGCATTTT | CASSSSGDQPQHF
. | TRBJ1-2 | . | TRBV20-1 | TGCAGTGCTAGTTCGGGACAAGTCTATGGCTACACCTTC | CSASSGQVYGYTF
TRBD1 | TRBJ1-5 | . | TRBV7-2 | TGTGCCAGCAGCTCCGACAGGGGTCAGCCCCAGCATTTT | CASSSDRGQPQHF
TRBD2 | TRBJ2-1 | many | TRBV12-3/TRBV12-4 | TGTGCCAGCAGCCGCGGGGCGGGAGGGAACAATGAGCAGTTCTTC | CASSRGAGGNNEQFF
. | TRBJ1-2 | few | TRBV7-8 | TGTGCCAGCAGCTTAGCGCTGTACGGCTATGGCTACACCTTC | CASSLALYGYGYTF
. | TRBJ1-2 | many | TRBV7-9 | TGTGCCAGCAGCTTAGGAGATCCGCACTATGGCTACACCTTC | CASSLGDPHYGYTF
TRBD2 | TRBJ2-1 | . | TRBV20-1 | TGCAGTGCCGATACTAGCGGGGGGTCCTACAATGAGCAGTTCTTC | CSADTSGGSYNEQFF
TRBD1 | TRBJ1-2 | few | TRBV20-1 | TGCAGTGCTAGCCGGGACAGGGGCTACACCTTC | CSASRDRGYTF
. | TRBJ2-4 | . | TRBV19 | TGTGCCAGTAGTATTAGGGGGGAGTCAAACATTCAGTACTTC | CASSIRGESNIQYF
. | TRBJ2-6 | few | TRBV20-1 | TGCAGTGCTAGACTGGGGGCTGTGACTGGGGCCAACGTCCTGACTTTC | CSARLGAVTGANVLTF
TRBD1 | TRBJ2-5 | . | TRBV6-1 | TGTGCCAGCAGTACAGGGGGCGCTTACCAAGAGACCCAGTACTTC | CASSTGGAYQETQYF
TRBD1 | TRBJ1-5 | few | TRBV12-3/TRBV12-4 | TGTGCCAGCAGTTCGACAGGGTCGGAGTTTTATCAGCCCCAGCATTTT | CASSSTGSEFYQPQHF
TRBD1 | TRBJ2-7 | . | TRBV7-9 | TGTGCCAGCAGCTCTACGGGACAGACCTACGAGCAGTACTTC | CASSSTGQTYEQYF
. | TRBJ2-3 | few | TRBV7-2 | TGTGCCAGCACTCCCCTCGAAGGGGTGGGGGATACGCAGTATTTT | CASTPLEGVGDTQYF
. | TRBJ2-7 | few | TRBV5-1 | TGCGCCAGCAGCTTAAGTGGGGCGGGAGAGCAGTACTTC | CASSLSGAGEQYF
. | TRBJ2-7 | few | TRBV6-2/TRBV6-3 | TGTGCCAGCAGCCTTCTCAAGGGCGAGCAGTACTTC | CASSLLKGEQYF
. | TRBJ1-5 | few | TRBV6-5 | TGTGCCAGCAGTTTCCAGGTGAATCAGCCCCAGCATTTT | CASSFQVNQPQHF
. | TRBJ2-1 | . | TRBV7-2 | TGTGCCAGCAGCTTCGGGGGACTGGAGCAGTTCTTC | CASSFGGLEQFF
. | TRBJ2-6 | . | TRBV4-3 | TGCGCCAGCAGCCAAGAGCTGGCGCAGTCTACTGGGGCCAACGTCCTGACTTTC | CASSQELAQSTGANVLTF
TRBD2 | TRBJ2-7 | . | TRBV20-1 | TGCAGTGCTAGGAGCGGGAGGGCCCTTGACGAGCAGTACTTC | CSARSGRALDEQYF
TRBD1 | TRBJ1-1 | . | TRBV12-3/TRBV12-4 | TGTGCCAGCAGCCCCTATAGGACAGGAGAAGCCTTCTTT | CASSPYRTGEAFF
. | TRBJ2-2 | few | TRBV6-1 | TGTGCCACCTCGAACGGCGTTGACACCGGGGAGCTGTTTTTT | CATSNGVDTGELFF
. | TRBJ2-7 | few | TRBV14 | TGTGCCAGCAGCCAAGAATTTGGCAGGGGGAACAGCGGGGAGCAGTACTTC | CASSQEFGRGNSGEQYF
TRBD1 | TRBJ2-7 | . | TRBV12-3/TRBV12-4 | TGTGCCAGCAGACAAGACAGGGCAACCCACTACGAGCAGTACTTC | CASRQDRATHYEQYF
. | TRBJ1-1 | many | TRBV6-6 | TGTGCCAGCAGACAGGGACGGACTGAAGCTTTCTTT | CASRQGRTEAFF
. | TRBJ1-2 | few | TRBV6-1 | TGTGCCAGCAGTGACCCCGCGTGGGGAGGCTACACCTTC | CASSDPAWGGYTF
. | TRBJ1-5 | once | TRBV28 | TGTGCCAGCAGTTTATTTCGGATGAATCAGCCCCAGCATTTT | CASSLFRMNQPQHF
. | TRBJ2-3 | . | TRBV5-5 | TGTGCCAGCAGCTTCTCCCTAACTAGCACAGATACGCAGTATTTT | CASSFSLTSTDTQYF
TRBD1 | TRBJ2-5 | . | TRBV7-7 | TGTGCTAGCAGCACGGGACAGGGAGCGGAGACCCAGTACTTC | CASSTGQGAETQYF
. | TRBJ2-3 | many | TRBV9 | TGTGCCAGCAGCCCCCTTGTAGGGGTGGACACAGATACGCAGTATTTT | CASSPLVGVDTDTQYF
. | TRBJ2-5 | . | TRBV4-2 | TGTGCCAGCAGCCAAGATCAACGGAACCAAGAGACCCAGTACTTC | CASSQDQRNQETQYF
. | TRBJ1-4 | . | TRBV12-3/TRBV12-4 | TGTGCCAGCAGTGCCGGGGGATTTCGAGAAAAACTGTTTTTT | CASSAGGFREKLFF
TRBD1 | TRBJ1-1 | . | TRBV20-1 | TGCAGTGCGCAGGGGGCGAACACTGAAGCTTTCTTT | CSAQGANTEAFF
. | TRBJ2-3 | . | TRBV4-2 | TGTGCCAGCAGCCAAGATGGAGCTAGCGCAGATACGCAGTATTTT | CASSQDGASADTQYF
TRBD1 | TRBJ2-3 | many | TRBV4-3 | TGCGCCAGCAGCCAGACAGGGTTAGGTGATACGCAGTATTTT | CASSQTGLGDTQYF